This T cell receptor (beta chain) was recorded in a study of regulatory T cells. Patients, 2 to 39 years old, had expanded memory T-cell proportions. Amplification used 52 TRBV primers and 13 TRBJ primers. Sequencing was performed with immunoSEQ multiplex PCR; in TCRdb, only in-frame clones are kept and a portion is missing. The repertoire holds some 17,000 clones, with 92% as singletons. The junction had 4 bases not matched to a gene; V was cut back by 4 bases and J by 8 bases. The CDR3 is 15 amino acids. The germline V gene encodes CDR1 SEHNR and CDR2 FQNEAQ (reference sequence). Concerning this clone: Its antigen remains unknown.

The study, taken as a whole, reports: Skewed V and J usage and few unique V-J pairs marked patient repertoires, most in Tregs.

Sequenced sample: CD8+ T cells sorted from blood. The receptor's source is a person under 30 with CD3G deficiency. J is TRBJ2-1 and V is TRBV7-9, with 14 bases fitting TRBD2. The CDR3 reads CASSSGTSGGDEQFF. CDR3 DNA sequence: TGTGCCAGCAGCTCCGGGACTAGCGGGGGCGATGAGCAGTTCTTC.